This T cell receptor beta chain was observed in a study of control samples from healthy donors and cancer patients. The data were produced by immunoSEQ multiplex PCR, yet TCRdb's version contains in-frame clones alone and is incomplete. This table holds around 150,000 clones, nearly 96% found once. The source material was blood. The sequence was collected from a woman aged 30 to 39 in good health.

CDR3 amino acids: CASSLPGITEAFF. The CDR3, as DNA: TGTGCCAGCAGCCTCCCGGGGATCACTGAAGCTTTCTTT. This chain uses TRBV6-5 with TRBJ1-1; D is undetermined. CDR1 and CDR2 from the germline V gene are MNHEY and SVGAGI. The V gene lost 6 bases and the J gene lost 4 bases, with 12 bases spanning the gap. This CDR3 region has 13 residues.